Below, one TCR beta chain is given with its context. The sample belongs to a study of OX40 agonist ivuxolimab in advanced cancers. Only in-frame clones appear in the TCRdb table, and some are missing; sequencing was by immunoSEQ multiplex PCR. The top ten hold around 2.7% of the sample, which has approximately 69,000 clones, 88% seen once. The V and J ends lost 6 bases and 2 bases respectively, with 14 bases between them. CDR3 length: 15 amino acids. The receptor comes from an adult with an advanced solid tumor such as melanoma, head and neck, liver or kidney cancer. This sample comprised CD4+ or CD8+ T cells sorted from blood, obtained in a trial of the OX40 agonist ivuxolimab. The chain links TRBV23-1 to TRBJ1-5; D unresolved. TRBV23-1 is placed among ORFs of uncertain function. DNA of the CDR3: TGCGCCAGCAGGAGAAAGAGAAAGGGCAATCAGCCCCAGCATTTT. Translating gives CASRRKRKGNQPQHF.